One and the same sample provided the 31 T cell receptor beta chains below, sequenced in a study of breast tumors, draining lymph nodes, adjacent tissues. Samples came from axillary lymph nodes draining the breast cancer. TCRdb called the multiplex PCR reads again in MiXCR, with one record for every CDR3 protein. The repertoire includes about 170,000 distinct CDR3 sequences, 30% to 40% of them detected once, and around 4% sits in the top ten. The sample was axillary lymph node tissue. The receptor source for this set is a female donor with breast cancer. Some clones in this sample may be carry-over from other donors' samples.

In this sample, this clonotype turned up a few times. A much larger clone is a single base away; this may be a read error. The chain links TRBV9 to TRBJ2-1; 9 bases align to TRBD2. Losses at the gene ends were 0 bases for V and 12 bases for J; bases not matched to a gene: 13. The CDR3 covers 16 residues. Per germline, CDR1 SGDLS and CDR2 YYNGEE. In DNA, the CDR3 is TGTGCCAGCAGCGTAGAAGGTAGCGGGGGTATCGATGCGCAGTTCTTC. Encoded protein: CASSVEGSGGIDAQFF.

The gene calls are TRBV20-1 and TRBJ2-5, with TRBD1 as a possible D gene (6 bases). The CDR3 contains 14 residues. V was pared by 1 base and J by 0 bases, with 9 bases between. Germline-derived CDR1 and CDR2 are DFQATT and SNEGSKA (reference sequence). The CDR3, as DNA: TGCAGTGCTAGAGTAGAGGGGGACCAAGAGACCCAGTACTTC. Translated: CSARVEGDQETQYF.

This clonotype showed up many times. The chain links TRBV29-1 to TRBJ2-1, with 9 bases aligning to TRBD1. Looked up from germline, CDR1 is SQVTM and CDR2 is ANQGSEA. The CDR3 contains 11 residues. Losses at the gene ends were 6 bases for V and 8 bases for J; bases not matched to a gene: 2. The CDR3 here is CSVGQGHEQFF. The CDR3 bases are TGCAGCGTGGGACAGGGTCATGAGCAGTTCTTC.

This clonotype was seen only once. The rearrangement joins TRBV5-5 to TRBJ2-6, with D possibly being TRBD1 (6 bases). This CDR3 is 15 amino acids long. The V gene lost 4 bases and the J gene lost 0 bases, with 8 bases spanning the gap. The germline V gene encodes CDR1 SGHKS and CDR2 YYEKEE (reference sequence). The CDR3 coding sequence is TGTGCCAGCAGCCAGGACAGCTCTGGGGCCAACGTCCTGACTTTC. This sequence encodes CASSQDSSGANVLTF.

This clonotype was recorded at least ten times. The chain employs TRBV20-1 and TRBJ1-6; D gene ambiguous. Germline V gene sequence: CDR1 DFQATT, CDR2 SNEGSKA (reference sequence). V lost 2 bases and J 0 bases, leaving 11 bases between the germline ends. The CDR3 contains 16 residues. This CDR3 is CSARSSRSSYNSPLHF. CDR3 in DNA: TGCAGTGCTAGATCCTCGCGGAGCTCCTATAATTCACCCCTCCACTTT.

The table lists this clonotype with a few counts. The chain links TRBV6-5 to TRBJ2-1; TRBD2 matches at 7 bases. Per germline, CDR1 MNHEY and CDR2 SVGAGI. The CDR3 extends over 9 amino acids. CDR3 loop: CGVGRDQFF. The DNA for the CDR3 is TGTGGGGTTGGGAGGGATCAGTTCTTC.

At least ten counts were recorded for this clonotype. V gene TRBV20-1 combines with J gene TRBJ2-6, with 8 bases lining up with TRBD2. This CDR3 spans 16 amino acids. Germline values: CDR1 DFQATT, CDR2 SNEGSKA (reference sequence). With 1 base clipped from V and 0 bases from J, the junction kept 2 bases outside the gene matches. The CDR3 sequence: CSARASGRSGANVLTF. The DNA for the CDR3 is TGCAGTGCTAGAGCTAGCGGGCGCTCTGGGGCCAACGTCCTGACTTTC.

This clonotype was detected only once. The gene calls are TRBV5-4 and TRBJ1-2; D unresolved. Germline lookup yields CDR1 SGHNT and CDR2 YYREEE (reference sequence). The CDR3 is 11 residues long. Trimming pared 1 base from V and 8 bases from J, leaving 6 bases between. This chain's CDR3 is CASSLTDGYTF. CDR3 coding DNA: TGTGCCAGCAGCTTGACAGACGGCTACACCTTC.

Points on this clonotype: One end of the junction is discordant with germline, which a read error may explain. V gene TRBV7-2 combines with J gene TRBJ2-4; either TRBD1 or TRBD2 may supply D (6 bases each). CDR3 size: 16 residues. Germline loops: CDR1 SGHTA, CDR2 FQGNSA. The CDR3 protein is CASSFPRGGSKSIQYF. Written as DNA, the CDR3 is TGTGCCAGCAGCTTTCCCAGGGGAGGATCCAAAAGCATTCAGTACTTC.

The table lists this clonotype with a few counts. Just one base apart from a much larger clone, this may be a read error. V is TRBV11-2 and J is TRBJ2-1; D might be TRBD2 (6 bases). The germline gives CDR1 SGHAT, CDR2 FQNNGV. The V end lost 1 base, the J end lost 4 bases, and 17 bases lay between the germline ends. The CDR3 spans 17 residues. CDR3 loop: CASSLVVAALLYNEQFF. CDR3 sequence (DNA): TGTGCCAGCAGCTTAGTGGTAGCGGCTTTACTTTACAATGAGCAGTTCTTC.

This clonotype was found a few times. A much larger clone differs from this one at a single base, so this may be a read error. The chain employs TRBV7-9 and TRBJ2-7, with 12 bases fitting TRBD2. Looked up from germline, CDR1 is SEHNR and CDR2 is FQNEAQ (reference sequence). V gave up 5 bases and J gave up 7 bases; unmatched junction bases: 12. The CDR3 is 16 amino acids. CDR3 bases: TGTGCCAGCAGCCAAGTAGGGGCTAGCGGGGGGGGAGAGCAGTACTTC. This codes for CASSQVGASGGGEQYF.

The sample holds a few counts of this clonotype. Possible read error: a much larger clone is one base away. This chain uses TRBV11-2 with TRBJ1-2; D not certain. Germline V CDR1 and CDR2: SGHAT, FQNNGV. The CDR3 extends over 15 amino acids. Trimming pared 2 bases from V and 7 bases from J, leaving 17 bases between. CDR3 in amino acids: CASSLQPGSTAGYTF. The CDR3 DNA sequence: TGTGCCAGCAGCTTACAACCGGGCTCTACTGCTGGCTACACCTTC.

This clonotype came up once. The J gene is TRBJ2-3, the V gene TRBV5-6, with a possible D match to TRBD2 (6 bases). The germline V and J ends were trimmed by 3 bases and 11 bases, with 22 bases remaining between them. This CDR3 is 15 amino acids long. Germline CDR1 reads SGHDT; CDR2 reads YYEEEE. Here the CDR3 DNA reads TGTGCCAGCAGCTCAAGGGACTCTCCCTACAATGAGCAGTATTTT. This sequence encodes CASSSRDSPYNEQYF. The whole variable domain, filled in from reference TRBV5-6 and TRBJ2-3, reads DAGVTQSPTHLIKTRGQQVTLRCSPKSGHDTVSWYQQALGQGPQFIFQYYEEEERQRGNFPDRFSGHQFPNYSSELNVNALLLGDSALYLCASSSRDSPYNEQYFGPGTRLTVL.

The sample holds one count of this clonotype. The chain links TRBV7-2 to TRBJ2-5; possibly TRBD1 for D (5 bases). Germline lookup yields CDR1 SGHTA and CDR2 FQGNSA. V shed 8 bases and J shed 5 bases, with 12 bases lying between them. The CDR3 totals 12 residues. In DNA, the CDR3 is TGTGCCAGCGGGGCCGGGTGGGAGACCCAGTACTTC. As protein: CASGAGWETQYF.

In this sample, this clonotype turned up many times. Sequence at one end of the junction differs from germline and may be a read error. The chain carries TRBV20-1 and TRBJ2-7, with D possibly matching TRBD2 (5 bases). This CDR3 spans 14 amino acids. Germline V gene data show CDR1 as DFQATT and CDR2 as SNEGSKA (reference sequence). CDR3 nucleotides: TGCAGTGCTCGAGCGGACTCCTTCTCCTCCGAGCAGTACTTC. Its protein product is CSARADSFSSEQYF.

The genes are TRBV5-4 and TRBJ2-6; D gene ambiguous. This CDR3 is built from 16 residues. The V and J ends lost 10 bases and 0 bases respectively, with 17 bases between them. Germline V gives CDR1 SGHNT, CDR2 YYREEE (reference sequence). For the CDR3, the DNA is TGTGCCGTCCCCAGCTTGGGCAGCTCTGGGGCCAACGTCCTGACTTTC. Translation: CAVPSLGSSGANVLTF.

This clonotype was detected a few times. Given a much more abundant clone one base away, this may be a read error. The V and J genes are TRBV19 and TRBJ1-2; 7 bases match TRBD1. Germline loops: CDR1 LNHDA, CDR2 SQIVND (reference sequence). This CDR3 is built from 18 residues. DNA for the CDR3: TGTGCCAGTAGTATAGATATGGCCGGCGGACAGGTCTACTATGGCTCCACCTTC. Its protein product is CASSIDMAGGQVYYGSTF.

In its sample, this clonotype was seen many times. CDR3 nucleotide sequence: TGCAGTGCCACCGGGACATCTTTCGTTCGGATCGAGCAGTACTTC. This sequence encodes CSATGTSFVRIEQYF. The rearrangement joins TRBV20-1 to TRBJ2-7, with D tentatively TRBD1 (6 bases). The germline gives CDR1 DFQATT, CDR2 SNEGSKA (reference sequence). V was shortened by 6 bases and J by 6 bases, with 24 bases between the two germline ends. CDR3 length: 15 residues.

This chain connects TRBV6-5 to TRBJ1-4, with D possibly matching TRBD1 (6 bases). Trimming stripped 6 bases from V and 0 bases from J, with 14 bases between. CDR3 size: 16 residues. Looked up from germline, CDR1 is MNHEY and CDR2 is SVGAGI. The CDR3 reads CASRRGSPATNEKLFF. Written as DNA, the CDR3 is TGTGCCAGCAGGAGGGGGTCACCTGCAACTAATGAAAAACTGTTTTTT.

The chain combines TRBV12-3 or TRBV12-4 with TRBJ2-5, with D possibly being TRBD1 (6 bases). The CDR3 has 13 amino acids. Trimming removed 4 bases from V and 7 bases from J, with 13 bases in between. The DNA of the CDR3 is TGTGCCAGCAGTTACGGACAGCTTGGGACCCAGTACTTC. Translating gives CASSYGQLGTQYF.

This clonotype was detected ten times or more. J is TRBJ1-2 and V is TRBV7-2; D unresolved. CDR3 length: 12 amino acids. Germline V lookup: CDR1 SGHTA, CDR2 FQGNSA. Trimming pared 1 base from V and 7 bases from J, leaving 7 bases between. CDR3: CASSLVTAGYTF. CDR3 DNA: TGTGCCAGCAGCTTAGTCACGGCTGGCTACACCTTC.

The gene calls are TRBV11-2 and TRBJ2-3; 11 bases are a match to TRBD2. The germline CDR1 and CDR2 sequences are SGHAT and FQNNGV. J was trimmed by 0 bases and V by 8 bases; bases with no gene match: 13. There are 18 residues in the CDR3. CDR3 region: CASGVSGGAWLSTDTQYF. CDR3 nucleotide sequence: TGTGCCAGCGGCGTTAGCGGGGGGGCATGGTTAAGCACAGATACGCAGTATTTT. Supplemented by reference TRBV11-2 and TRBJ2-3, the full variable domain reads EAGVAQSPRYKIIEKRQSVAFWCNPISGHATLYWYQQILGQGPKLLIQFQNNGVVDDSQLPKDRFSAERLKGVDSTLKIQPAKLEDSAVYLCASGVSGGAWLSTDTQYFGPGTRLTVL.

This clonotype was detected ten times or more. The chain is built from TRBV24-1 and TRBJ2-5, with D perhaps being TRBD1 or TRBD2 (6 bases each). The CDR3 covers 13 residues. The germline V gene encodes CDR1 KGHDR and CDR2 SFDVKD. Trimming cost V 9 bases and J 2 bases, with 12 bases left between them. In nucleotides, the CDR3 is TGTGCCACCGGGGGGCCGGGACAAGAGACCCAGTACTTC. It encodes CATGGPGQETQYF.

This clonotype was found once. J is TRBJ1-2 and V is TRBV29-1, with D possibly being TRBD1 (5 bases). Trimming took 4 bases from V and 8 from J, leaving 17 bases between them. CDR1 is SQVTM, CDR2 ANQGSEA, per germline. This CDR3 region has 13 residues. The CDR3 reads CSVGAGGVSGYTF. Here the CDR3 DNA reads TGCAGCGTTGGGGCTGGGGGGGTCAGCGGCTACACCTTC.

Worth noting for this clonotype: A read error may account for a junction end that differs from germline. The chain has TRBV11-3 and TRBJ2-3, with D possibly matching TRBD1 (5 bases). Germline V CDR1 and CDR2: SGHNT, YENEEA. The CDR3 length is 15 residues. The CDR3 loop reads CASSKVELGTGTQYF. CDR3 coding DNA: TGTGCCAGCAGCAAGGTTGAATTGGGCACAGGTACGCAGTATTTT.

This clonotype was counted at least ten times. This rearrangement joins TRBV28 to TRBJ2-7, with 10 bases identical to TRBD2. Per germline, CDR1 MDHEN and CDR2 SYDVKM. J was trimmed by 3 bases and V by 2 bases; bases with no gene match: 7. CDR3 size: 16 residues. This CDR3 is CASSLILAGQDYEQYF. The CDR3 coding sequence is TGTGCCAGCAGTTTAATACTAGCGGGACAGGACTACGAGCAGTACTTC. The variable domain in full, completed from reference TRBV28 and TRBJ2-7, reads DVKVTQSSRYLVKRTGEKVFLECVQDMDHENMFWYRQDPGLGLRLIYFSYDVKMKEKGDIPEGYSVSREKKERFSLILESASTNQTSMYLCASSLILAGQDYEQYFGPGTRLTVT.

The gene calls are TRBV5-1 and TRBJ1-1, with 7 nucleotides matching TRBD1. With V trimmed by 0 bases and J by 3 bases, 5 bases remained unmatched. CDR1 is SGHRS and CDR2 is YFSETQ in the germline V gene. There are 15 residues in the CDR3. In nucleotides, the CDR3 is TGCGCCAGCAGCTTGGGATGGCAGGGGGACACTGAAGCTTTCTTT. It translates to CASSLGWQGDTEAFF.

V gene TRBV5-1 combines with J gene TRBJ1-6, with a tentative D call TRBD1 (6 bases). The CDR3 has 17 amino acids. Germline CDR1 and CDR2: SGHRS and YFSETQ. Trimming removed 2 bases from V and 9 bases from J, with 21 bases in between. The CDR3 DNA sequence: TGCGCCAGCAGCTTTGATGGAACAGGGCAGGGAAGTTCACCCCTCCACTTT. Its translation is CASSFDGTGQGSSPLHF.

J is TRBJ2-2 and V is TRBV7-9; D might be TRBD1 or TRBD2, each matching 7 bases. V was clipped by 11 bases and J by 6 bases, with 13 bases between them. Germline V lookup: CDR1 SEHNR, CDR2 FQNEAQ (reference sequence). CDR3 length: 12 amino acids. The CDR3 region is CAGSGGAGELFF. CDR3 DNA: TGTGCCGGCTCAGGGGGGGCCGGGGAGCTGTTTTTT.

This clonotype was recorded at least ten times. The gene calls are TRBV7-2 and TRBJ2-1; D possibly corresponds to TRBD2 (6 bases). V was cut by 1 base and J by 5 bases, with 12 bases left in between. The CDR3 is 15 residues long. Germline CDR1 SGHTA, CDR2 FQGNSA. The CDR3 DNA reads as TGTGCCAGCAGCTTAGTCGGGAGAAGAGACAATGAGCAGTTCTTC. This encodes CASSLVGRRDNEQFF.

Turning to this clonotype: The conserved phenylalanine or tryptophan normally closing the CDR3 is absent here, so this likely arose from a read error. The DNA is left out, because the CDR3 cannot be placed on it with certainty; the CDR3 is given as TCRdb lists it. The genes are TRBV15 and TRBJ1-2; no DNA check was done on the table's D call, TRBD1. Termini included, the CDR3 measures 15 amino acids. The V gene's germline CDR1 is LNHNV and CDR2 YYDKDF (reference sequence). CDR3 loop: CATSRDGGGRYGHTS.